The TCR beta chain under discussion was sequenced for a study of blood T cell repertoires in COVID-19 (dated by TCRdb to the early 2020s). As for the study more broadly: Samples from collaborators originated in the United States, Italy and Spain and spanned both the acute and convalescent phases of COVID-19. The material from the prospective study consisted of cDNA or gDNA derived from T cells, B-cell-depleted T cells, or PBMCs. Deeply sampled blood TCRbeta repertoires from subjects exposed to, actively infected with, or recovered from COVID-19 were included in the dataset. A freely available public database, intended as a resource for researchers studying the immune response to SARS-CoV-2, is where the repertoires were released. Samples were obtained from the ongoing ImmuneRACE study (first 160 participants) and from over a thousand subjects provided by 6 global collaborators. The sample metadata nearly always contained a de-identified subject ID, COVID-19 status, age in years and sex. Where HLA class I and class II types were available, the types were taken from metadata supplied by the sample provider, not from assay-based typing.

Comment on this clone: There is no known antigen for this receptor. No quality values exist for individual bases; no much larger clone is one base distant.

The immunoSEQ Assay, a bias-controlled multiplex PCR, was used to amplify TCRbeta CDR3 regions from genomic DNA. The source study handled its data this way. Within the assay, amplification of reference gene primers was used to estimate how many nucleated cells each sample contained. To quantify the absolute abundance of each unique TCRbeta CDR3 rearrangement, sequence reads were collapsed and filtered. For each sample, productive Simpson clonality was calculated by taking the square root of Simpson's diversity index across productive rearrangements. TCRdb provides this immuneACCESS table in a form limited to in-frame rearrangements. Some clones are lacking; in checked studies, under half of them reflect an unresolved V gene, and why the rest are absent is not known. V, J and clone size derive from that table, while D and trimming were established from the DNA sequence. The sample includes under 350,000 clones, with around nine tenths observed a single time. The ten largest account for about 2.7% of the sample.

Compared with germline, V lacks 5 bases and J lacks 4 bases; bases without a gene match: 13. Via the germline V gene, CDR1 is SGHTA and CDR2 FQGNSA. The CDR3 starts with the cysteine, ends with the phenylalanine, and has 17 residues. The DNA shown is the 51-base CDR3, in frame from base 1. Points the paper makes about the study in general: The quantity of clinical and demographic metadata differed by source and by participant and was supplied without curation.

Participants in the prospective study were enrolled through a virtual design, were aged roughly 18 to 100 years, and lived in 24 United States geographic areas. In the prospective study, cohorts were assigned on the basis of participant-reported clinical history obtained from a screening survey and a study questionnaire. Recovered participants in ImmuneRACE Cohort 3 were defined by two consecutive negative NP/OP PCR tests, clearance by a healthcare professional, or resolution of symptoms. Each participant in the prospective study had whole blood, serum and a nasopharyngeal or oropharyngeal swab collected by mobile phlebotomists. Over a roughly two-month period, participants in the prospective study had the option of providing additional blood draws and questionnaires. Before DNA extraction, prospective study blood samples were shipped either frozen or at room temperature.

The chain links TRBV7-2 with TRBJ1-2, with TRBD1 identical over 10 junction bases. The TCR was taken from a woman under 30 who had recovered from COVID-19. Material for sequencing was PBMCs or T cells enriched from blood (not recorded which). DNA sequence: TGTGCCAGCAGCCCGAGGGACAGGGGATTGGTTGTCTATGGCTACACCTTC. The encoded protein is CASSPRDRGLVVYGYTF.